Each of the 9 T cell receptor beta chains below was sequenced from the same sample in a study of CD8 T cells in ankylosing spondylitis. One entry per CDR3 protein results from TCRdb running MiXCR on the 5' RACE reads. The table records a few hundred thousand distinct CDR3 sequences, about 10% of them present only once. Source material: blood, either unsorted or a sorted T cell fraction (not recorded which). The origin of the receptors is a male donor with ankylosing spondylitis or in good health (not recorded which).

This clonotype has ten or more counts. The chain uses TRBV9 and TRBJ2-1; 9 bases are shared with TRBD2. The CDR3 length is 14 residues. V trimming: 8 bases; J trimming: 4 bases; junction bases outside the gene matches: 7. Germline lookup yields CDR1 SGDLS and CDR2 YYNGEE. This chain's CDR3 is CARKAGGVYNEQFF. The CDR3 nucleotides read TGTGCCAGGAAAGCGGGGGGCGTTTACAATGAGCAGTTCTTC.

V usage is TRBV20-1 and J usage is TRBJ2-5; D possibly corresponds to TRBD2 (6 bases). Germline CDR1 and CDR2: DFQATT and SNEGSKA (reference sequence). The length of the CDR3 is 17 residues. V dropped 0 bases and J dropped 0 bases, with 17 bases sitting between them. CDR3 protein: CSARERGSNYYQETQYF. The CDR3 DNA sequence: TGCAGTGCTAGAGAGCGGGGCAGCAACTACTACCAAGAGACCCAGTACTTC.

This clonotype was counted many times. The V gene is TRBV28, the J gene TRBJ1-1, with no clear D. Trimming left V 6 bases short and J 8 bases short, with 13 bases between. This CDR3 comprises 12 residues. Germline CDR1 reads MDHEN; CDR2 reads SYDVKM. DNA for the CDR3: TGTGCCAGCAGGACCTCCCTCAGCGAAGCTTTCTTT. As protein: CASRTSLSEAFF.

This clonotype appeared many times. The V and J genes are TRBV5-1 and TRBJ2-1; 9 nucleotides match TRBD2. Germline CDR1 and CDR2: SGHRS and YFSETQ. Trimming cost V 4 bases and J 0 bases; bases outside gene matches: 5. This CDR3 contains 16 residues. CDR3 DNA: TGCGCCAGCAGCGCGACTAGCGGTCGCTCCTACAATGAGCAGTTCTTC. Its translation: CASSATSGRSYNEQFF.

This clonotype has ten or more counts. V and J are TRBV9 and TRBJ1-2; D is perhaps TRBD1 (6 bases). CDR1 and CDR2 (germline): SGDLS, YYNGEE. Trimming took 0 bases from V and 3 from J, leaving 9 bases between them. The CDR3 length is 14 residues. The CDR3 protein is CASSVEQGYYGYTF. As DNA, the CDR3 is TGTGCCAGCAGCGTAGAACAGGGATACTATGGCTACACCTTC.

This clonotype was counted only a few times. An end of the junction differs from the germline gene, which may be a read error. This chain joins TRBV4-2 and TRBJ2-5; 10 bases fit TRBD2. From germline, CDR1 is LGHNA and CDR2 YNFKEQ. The CDR3 covers 17 residues. CDR3 bases: TGTGCCAGCAGCTCAAGTTTGGCTAGCGGGAGTGGAGAGGCCCAGTACTTC. This gives the protein CASSSSLASGSGEAQYF.

The chain has TRBV3-1 and TRBJ1-1; weak D call: TRBD1 (5 bases). Per the germline V gene, CDR1 is LGHDT and CDR2 is YNNKEL (reference sequence). The V and J ends lost 3 bases and 3 bases respectively, with 8 bases between them. The CDR3 has 13 amino acids. CDR3 in DNA: TGTGCCAGCAGCCAGACCAGGGACACTGAAGCTTTCTTT. Its protein product is CASSQTRDTEAFF.

This clonotype has a count of ten or more. The chain uses TRBV29-1 and TRBJ1-1; D is perhaps TRBD1 (6 bases). V was cut by 6 bases and J by 4 bases, with 12 bases left in between. CDR1 is SQVTM and CDR2 is ANQGSEA in the germline V gene. This CDR3 is 12 amino acids long. The chain's CDR3 is CSVFKGGTEAFF. For the CDR3, the DNA is TGCAGCGTCTTTAAGGGGGGCACTGAAGCTTTCTTT.

This clonotype turned up a few times. The rearrangement links TRBV5-5 to TRBJ2-7, with D tentatively TRBD1 (6 bases). The CDR3 extends over 12 amino acids. The V end lost 3 bases, the J end lost 7 bases, and 11 bases lay between the germline ends. Germline V gene sequence: CDR1 SGHKS, CDR2 YYEKEE (reference sequence). Written as DNA, the CDR3 is TGTGCCAGCAGCTACAGGGCAGGAGAGCAGTACTTC. Residues: CASSYRAGEQYF.